The rows below give T cell receptor beta chains drawn from one sample of a study of Graves' ophthalmopathy and Graves' hyperthyroidism. TCRdb fed the multiplex PCR reads into MiXCR, producing one record per CDR3 protein. The table includes 170,000 or so distinct CDR3 sequences, about 40% detected once. Source material: peripheral blood. These receptor sequences come from a woman in her thirties or forties with Graves' ophthalmopathy. CDR3s include the opening cysteine and the closing phenylalanine or tryptophan. A D gene is named only where the DNA matches it firmly. The size field is filled for only some rows; it gives once, few, many or a size class.

V	J	D	size	DNA	CDR3
TRBV30	TRBJ1-1	.	.	TGTGCCTGGGCGAACACTGAAGCTTTCTTT	CAWANTEAFF
TRBV6-2/TRBV6-3	TRBJ2-7	.	once	TGTGCCAGCAGTTACGTGACGGAGTCCTACGAGCAGTACTTC	CASSYVTESYEQYF
TRBV20-1	TRBJ1-5	.	few	TGCAGTGCTAGACAGGATAGCAATCAGCCCCAGCATTTT	CSARQDSNQPQHF
TRBV12-3/TRBV12-4	TRBJ1-2	.	.	TGTGCCAACCCACCACTGGACACGAACTATGGCTACACCTTC	CANPPLDTNYGYTF
TRBV18	TRBJ2-7	.	many	TGTGCCAGCTCACCACAGGGACCCCCCGCTTACGAGCAGTACTTC	CASSPQGPPAYEQYF
TRBV18	TRBJ1-2	.	many	TGTGCCAGCTCACCACCGTCGACGGTTGGGGGCTACACCTTC	CASSPPSTVGGYTF
TRBV12-3/TRBV12-4	TRBJ1-2	.	.	TGTGCCAGCAGTCTGCAGGGTACTCGCGGCTACACCTTC	CASSLQGTRGYTF
TRBV15	TRBJ2-5	.	.	TGTGCCACCAGCAGAGACAAGCCTCAAGAGACCCAGTACTTC	CATSRDKPQETQYF
TRBV12-3/TRBV12-4	TRBJ2-7	TRBD1	.	TGTGCCAGCAGTCTCCGGGGACAGGGCCGATACGAGCAGTACTTC	CASSLRGQGRYEQYF
TRBV30	TRBJ1-6	.	.	TGTGCCTGGAGTCCACCAGGGGCAAGGAATTCACCCCTCCACTTT	CAWSPPGARNSPLHF
TRBV19	TRBJ1-5	TRBD1	many	TGTGCCAGTAAAGGACAGGGAATGCAGCCCCAGCATTTT	CASKGQGMQPQHF
TRBV6-2/TRBV6-3	TRBJ2-5	TRBD1	.	TGTGCCAGCAGTTACTCGAATAGGGGGCGGACCCACCCTGCCGAGACCCAGTACTTC	CASSYSNRGRTHPAETQYF
TRBV7-2	TRBJ1-1	.	many	TGTGCCAGCAGCTTAGTGGGGGAGGCTGAAGCTTTCTTT	CASSLVGEAEAFF
TRBV29-1	TRBJ1-3	.	.	TGCAGCGTTGTTCGAGGCTCTGGAAACACCATATATTTT	CSVVRGSGNTIYF
TRBV19	TRBJ2-5	.	.	TGTGCCAGTAGTATACGGGGTTGGATCGGGAAGACCCAGTACTTC	CASSIRGWIGKTQYF
TRBV18	TRBJ1-3	TRBD1	many	TGTGCCAGCTCACCGGGGGACAGATCTGGAAACACCATATATTTT	CASSPGDRSGNTIYF
TRBV18	TRBJ1-5	TRBD1	many	TGTGCCAGCTCACTGTCCGGGACAGTGGGCAATCAGCCCCAGCATTTT	CASSLSGTVGNQPQHF
TRBV19	TRBJ1-2	.	.	TGTGCCAGTAGTATAGATCCGGACAGTAACTATGGCTACACCTTC	CASSIDPDSNYGYTF
TRBV29-1	TRBJ1-1	.	many	TGCAGCGTTGCGCTGGACAGCAGCAGGGCTTTCTTT	CSVALDSSRAFF
TRBV5-1	TRBJ2-7	.	.	TGCGCCAGCAGCTTGGCCTGGGGGGCCGCCTACGAGCAGTACTTC	CASSLAWGAAYEQYF
TRBV6-5	TRBJ2-5	.	.	TGTGCCAGCAGTTACGTTTTGGGAGAGACCCAGTACTTC	CASSYVLGETQYF
TRBV20-1	TRBJ1-5	.	.	TGCAGTGCTAGAGGTCAACAGTCGCAGCCCCAGCATTTT	CSARGQQSQPQHF
TRBV2	TRBJ1-1	.	many	TGTGCCAGCAGTGAAGCCGGGGCAGTGAACACTGAAGCTTTCTTT	CASSEAGAVNTEAFF
TRBV5-1	TRBJ2-2	.	many	TGCGCCAGCGAAAAGTCCAGCGGCACCGGGGAGCTGTTTTTT	CASEKSSGTGELFF
TRBV6-4	TRBJ2-1	.	many	TGTGCCAGCAGTGACTCTGGCGGGACCAGGTTAGATGAGCAGTTCTTC	CASSDSGGTRLDEQFF
TRBV10-3	TRBJ2-7	TRBD1	.	TGTGCCATCAGTGAGGGACAGGGGGACTACGAGCAGTACTTC	CAISEGQGDYEQYF
TRBV6-2/TRBV6-3	TRBJ1-2	TRBD1	many	TGTGCCAGCAGTTTCGGGACAGGGGGGGTCTCGGGCTACACCTTC	CASSFGTGGVSGYTF
TRBV29-1	TRBJ1-1	.	many	TGCAGCGTTGAAGATGCCCAGACCAGGGAAGCTTTCTTT	CSVEDAQTREAFF
TRBV6-1	TRBJ2-5	.	many	TGTGCCAGCAGTGTAGCGGAGTACCAAGAGACCCAGTACTTC	CASSVAEYQETQYF
TRBV28	TRBJ2-7	TRBD2	.	TGTGCCAGCAGGACTAGCGGGAGGGGGGTCTACGAGCAGTACTTC	CASRTSGRGVYEQYF
TRBV6-2/TRBV6-3	TRBJ2-2	.	many	TGTGCCAGCAGTTACTTCAGGCTGAACACCGGGGAGCTGTTTTTT	CASSYFRLNTGELFF
TRBV7-2	TRBJ1-5	TRBD1	many	TGTGCCAGCACCAAGGGGGACAGCGGATACCAGCCCCAGCATTTT	CASTKGDSGYQPQHF
TRBV9	TRBJ1-1	.	many	TGTGCCAGCAGCCCGTGGGGGACGAACTTTGCTTTCTTT	CASSPWGTNFAFF
TRBV6-5	TRBJ2-7	TRBD2	many	TGTGCCAGCAGTGTACTAGCGGGAAACTACGAGCAGTACTTC	CASSVLAGNYEQYF
TRBV28	TRBJ1-1	TRBD1	many	TGTGCCAGCAGTCCGCCGGGACAGGGGGCTGGGGCTGAAGCTTTCTTT	CASSPPGQGAGAEAFF
TRBV20-1	TRBJ1-2	.	many	TGCAGTGCTTTATACGCGGGCTATGGCTACACCTTC	CSALYAGYGYTF
TRBV12-3/TRBV12-4	TRBJ2-3	.	many	TGTGCCAGCAGTTTGGTGGGGGTAGCAGATACGCAGTATTTT	CASSLVGVADTQYF
TRBV5-1	TRBJ2-7	TRBD2	many	TGCGCCAGCAGCTCTCGACTAGCGGGATATTCCTACGAGCAGTACTTC	CASSSRLAGYSYEQYF
TRBV12-3/TRBV12-4	TRBJ2-5	.	.	TGTGCCAGCACCATGGGGGAGACCCAGTACTTC	CASTMGETQYF
TRBV6-6	TRBJ2-7	TRBD1	many	TGTGCCAGCAGTACAGGGGGAAGCTACGAGCAGTACTTC	CASSTGGSYEQYF
TRBV6-4	TRBJ2-7	TRBD1	many	TGTGCCAGCAGAAGAGCTCGACAGGGGGTATCCCCCTACGAGCAGTACTTC	CASRRARQGVSPYEQYF
TRBV6-5	TRBJ2-2	.	.	TGTGCCAGCAGTTACTCCCCCGGGGAGCTGTTTTTT	CASSYSPGELFF